This TCR beta chain originates from a study of T cell responses to AZD1222 COVID-19 vaccine. About the study: Investigators merged groups given second doses at roughly 4 or roughly 12 weeks. Whole-study results and caveats: Breadth and depth of Spike-specific TCRs rose after two AZD1222 doses.

The protocol was immunoSEQ multiplex PCR, while the TCRdb copy is restricted to in-frame clones and leaves out a portion. Of approximately 110,000 clones listed, over 80% are singletons. For this clone: The target antigen is unknown.

The CDR3 extends over 15 amino acids. Per germline, CDR1 LGHDT and CDR2 YNNKEL (reference sequence). V dropped 4 bases and J dropped 9; count of bases not matched to a gene: 5. Sequencing was performed on peripheral blood, taken on day 0 of AZD1222 vaccination. The rearrangement joins TRBV3-1 (or the pseudogene TRBV3-2) to TRBJ1-6, with 11 bases matching TRBD1. The TCR comes from an adult in good health. Here the CDR3 DNA reads TGTGCCAGCAGCCTAATGGGACAGGGGGTTTCACCCCTCCACTTT. As protein: CASSLMGQGVSPLHF.